The T cell receptor (beta chain) described here comes from a study of CD8 T cells in Susac syndrome. Trimming took off 6 bases at V and 6 bases at J, with 14 bases between the two ends. In germline, CDR1 is LNHDA, CDR2 SQIVND (reference sequence). CDR3 length equals 13 residues. Findings and limits, study-wide: As the study acknowledged, the number of individuals who were part of its TCR sequencing and HLA analysis was relatively small.

For this clonotype: Its target is unknown.

TCR beta sequences were obtained from blood CD8+ and CD4+ T cells. Patients with stable or active relapsing-remitting disease, all of them treatment-naive, made up the multiple sclerosis controls. Reverse transcription of roughly 0.5 to 1 ug RNA was carried out with random hexamers. Amplification of TCR beta CDR3 was carried out by immunoSEQ multiplex PCR, which covered 54 Vbeta and 13 Jbeta segments. TCRdb re-called the immunoSEQ multiplex PCR reads through MiXCR, storing one row per CDR3 protein. This table has 150,000 to 190,000 distinct CDR3 sequences, approximately 94% appearing once. The V call is TRBV19, the J call TRBJ1-1, with D hard to call. The sequencing input was CD8+ T cells from PBMCs. The origin of this receptor is a human donor with multiple sclerosis. CDR3 protein: CASSYGVRAEAFF. CDR3 DNA: TGTGCCAGTAGCTATGGGGTTAGAGCTGAAGCTTTCTTT.